The next 14 T cell receptor beta chains were all read from a single sample in a study of regulatory T cells in long-lasting Graves disease. The time point: newly diagnosed GD, antithyroid drugs for less than 3 months. PBMC RNA served as the TCR library source. Researchers made TCR beta libraries by using iRepertoire HTBI primers and running Arm-PCR on CDR3 regions. TCRdb re-called the multiplex PCR reads with MiXCR, one entry per CDR3 protein. The table shows over 500,000 distinct CDR3 sequences, with 15% to 20% occurring only once. The sample was also reused in another study, on T cells in Graves' hyperthyroidism and ophthalmopathy.

The material was peripheral blood mononuclear cells (PBMCs), obtained at new diagnosis, from a patient treated with antithyroid drugs. Receptors originate from a woman in her 30s with Graves disease.

This clonotype was seen at least ten times. The chain couples TRBV7-9 to TRBJ1-5; D remains ambiguous. Germline V lookup: CDR1 SEHNR, CDR2 FQNEAQ (reference sequence). V dropped 4 bases and J dropped 5 bases, with 18 bases sitting between them. This CDR3 comprises 16 residues. For the CDR3, the DNA is TGTGCCAGCAGCTCCTCTGAAACATTTCAGGATCAGCCCCAGCATTTT. This codes for CASSSSETFQDQPQHF.

The rearrangement links TRBV30 to TRBJ2-7; D is unresolved. Per germline, CDR1 GTSNPN and CDR2 SVGIG (reference sequence). The CDR3 spans 13 residues. CDR3 amino acids: CMLGVGSSYEQYF. The CDR3 nucleotides are TGTATGCTTGGTGTAGGTTCCTCCTACGAGCAGTACTTC.

In its sample, this clonotype was seen many times. The junction and the germline gene differ at one end; a read error may be behind it. As DNA, the CDR3 is TGTGCCAGCCTAACCGGGACAGCGAAGCACTTC. Translation: CASLTGTAKHF. This chain uses TRBV28 with TRBJ2-7; TRBD1 aligns across 7 bases. Germline CDR1 MDHEN, CDR2 SYDVKM. This CDR3 contains 11 residues.

The V call is TRBV7-9, the J call TRBJ2-3; 7 positions match TRBD1. CDR3 size: 15 residues. The trim removed 5 bases at V and 1 base at J, leaving 6 bases unmatched. Germline CDR1 and CDR2: SEHNR and FQNEAQ (reference sequence). As DNA, the CDR3 is TGTGCCAGCAGCCCAACGCAGGGGGGCACAGATACGCAGTATTTT. This codes for CASSPTQGGTDTQYF. The variable domain in full, with the rest retrieved from reference TRBV7-9 and TRBJ2-3, is DTGVSQNPRHKITKRGQNVTFRCDPISEHNRLYWYRQTLGQGPEFLTYFQNEAQLEKSRLLSDRFSAERPKGSFSTLEIQRTEQGDSAMYLCASSPTQGGTDTQYFGPGTRLTVL.

The rearrangement uses TRBV30 and TRBJ2-7, with D unclear. Per germline, CDR1 GTSNPN and CDR2 SVGIG (reference sequence). Trimming stripped 0 bases from V and 4 bases from J, with 31 bases between. This CDR3 contains 20 residues. CDR3 residues: CAWSVRWVAAAPTTLYEQYF. In DNA form, the CDR3 reads TGTGCCTGGAGTGTACGATGGGTGGCAGCAGCGCCGACCACACTTTACGAGCAGTACTTC.

Many counts were recorded for this clonotype. This sequence joins TRBV12-5 and TRBJ2-1, with D possibly being TRBD2 (6 bases). V was shortened by 2 bases and J by 5 bases, with 13 bases between the two germline ends. CDR1 and CDR2 (germline): LGHNT, FRNRAP. This CDR3 region has 15 residues. The CDR3 coding sequence is TGTGCTAGTGGTTTGAGTGGCGGGGCAAACAATGAGCAGTTCTTC. Its protein is CASGLSGGANNEQFF.

Here the CDR3 DNA reads TGTGCCAGCTCACCAGACAGGGGGTTCCGCGAGCAGTACTTC. This codes for CASSPDRGFREQYF. This chain connects TRBV18 to TRBJ2-7; TRBD1 agrees at 9 bases. CDR1 KGHSH and CDR2 LQKENI come from the germline V gene. This CDR3 is built from 14 residues. V was clipped by 2 bases and J by 6 bases; unmatched bases: 5. Full variable domain (rest looked up from reference TRBV18 and TRBJ2-7): NAGVMQNPRHLVRRRGQEARLRCSPMKGHSHVYWYRQLPEEGLKFMVYLQKENIIDESGMPKERFSAEFPKEGPSILRIQQVVRGDSAAYFCASSPDRGFREQYFGPGTRLTVT.

About this clonotype: A much bigger clone sits one base away, suggesting this may be a read error. The V gene is TRBV28, the J gene TRBJ2-1, with D unresolved. The germline gives CDR1 MDHEN, CDR2 SYDVKM. With 2 bases removed from V and 10 bases from J, the gap between germline ends came to 12 bases. The CDR3 runs to 13 residues. This CDR3 reads CASSLPLVREQFF. CDR3 DNA sequence: TGTGCCAGCAGTTTACCCCTGGTCCGGGAGCAGTTCTTC.

On this clonotype: Since a much larger clone is just one base distant, this may be a read error. The J gene is TRBJ2-1, the V gene TRBV24-1; a weak D match, TRBD1 (6 bases). Germline CDR1 and CDR2: KGHDR and SFDVKD. The CDR3 is 14 residues long. For the CDR3, the DNA is TGTGCCACCAGTGAGGGACATACTTACAATGAGCAGCTCTTC. Its translation: CATSEGHTYNEQLF.

About this clonotype: A read error may produce the germline difference seen at one junction end. The gene calls are TRBV11-3 and TRBJ2-7; 8 nucleotides align to TRBD2. Germline CDR1 and CDR2: SGHNT and YENEEA. CDR3 length: 14 residues. This CDR3 is CASSLVAGSGEQHF. Here the CDR3 DNA reads TGTGCCAGCAGCCTCGTAGCGGGATCGGGCGAGCAGCACTTC.

In its sample, this clonotype was seen a few times. This chain joins TRBV6-1 and TRBJ2-7; 9 bases fit TRBD1. Trimming took 5 bases from V and 6 from J; bases not matched to a gene: 8. The CDR3 length is 14 residues. From germline, CDR1 is MNHNS and CDR2 SASEGT. CDR3 nucleotide sequence: TGTGCCAGCAGTAGGACAGGGGATTCGGCCGAGCAGTACTTC. Protein: CASSRTGDSAEQYF.

Only one count was recorded for this clonotype. CDR3 bases: TGTGCCAGCAGTGTCCAGGGACAGCCAAAAGAGACCCAGTACTTC. Translated, it gives CASSVQGQPKETQYF. This sequence joins TRBV25-1 and TRBJ2-5, with 7 bases that match TRBD1. With V trimmed by 4 bases and J by 3 bases, 8 bases remained unmatched. The germline gives CDR1 MGHDK, CDR2 SYGVNS. The CDR3 has 15 amino acids.

This clonotype has at least ten counts. The rearrangement links TRBV28 to TRBJ1-2; 8 bases match TRBD1. This CDR3 region has 15 residues. Germline V gene sequence: CDR1 MDHEN, CDR2 SYDVKM. The V gene end was trimmed by 5 bases and the J gene end by 4 bases; junction bases not matched to a gene: 9. The CDR3 loop is CASSPSQGALYGYTF. The CDR3 DNA sequence: TGTGCCAGCAGTCCCAGCCAGGGGGCTCTCTATGGCTACACCTTC.

The chain has TRBV2 and TRBJ2-7; 8 nucleotides line up with TRBD2. V shed 8 bases and J 4 bases; nucleotides not matched to a gene: 10. Germline-derived CDR1 and CDR2 are SNHLY and FYNNEI. The CDR3 loop spans 14 amino acids. In nucleotides, the CDR3 is TGTGCCAGCCGGGGGGGCGCGGGGTCTTACGAGCAGTACTTC. This sequence encodes CASRGGAGSYEQYF.